Listed below are T cell receptor beta chains from one sample, sequenced in a study of blood T cell repertoires in COVID-19. Assay used: immunoSEQ multiplex PCR; TCRdb lists only in-frame clones, some missing. This table holds some 170,000 clones, about 79% found once. The sequenced material came from PBMCs or T cells enriched from blood (not recorded which). These receptors came from a man aged 45-60 years who had recovered from COVID-19. Each CDR3 is given with its conserved first and last residue. A D gene is named only where the DNA matches it firmly. Clone size is given for some rows only: seen once, a few or many times, or a class if the clone is expanded.

len	j_gene	abundance	d_gene	v_gene	CDR3nt	CDR3aa
20	TRBJ2-7	.	TRBD1	TRBV6-1	TGTGCCAGCAGTGAAGGGGGGGGGACAGGGGAGATCGGACTAATGTTCGAGCAGTACTTC	CASSEGGGTGEIGLMFEQYF
15	TRBJ1-1	once	.	TRBV10-3	TGTGCCATCAGTGAGGGGGGCCGGATGGACACTGAAGCTTTCTTT	CAISEGGRMDTEAFF
14	TRBJ1-2	.	.	TRBV7-9	TGTGCCAGCAGCTCAACAGTGTCCTCCTATGGCTACACCTTC	CASSSTVSSYGYTF
13	TRBJ2-3	.	.	TRBV2	TGTGCCAGCAGTGATAGTATGGGGGGTACGCAGTATTTT	CASSDSMGGTQYF
15	TRBJ1-3	few	TRBD1	TRBV30	TGTGCCTGGATCGGACAGGGACAGGCTGGAAACACCATATATTTT	CAWIGQGQAGNTIYF
11	TRBJ2-5	.	.	TRBV19	TGTGCCAGTAGTGTGTCGGGGACCCAGTACTTC	CASSVSGTQYF
15	TRBJ2-5	.	TRBD2	TRBV29-1	TGCAGCGCTGGAAGAGCGGGGGGTATCAGGGAGACCCAGTACTTC	CSAGRAGGIRETQYF
16	TRBJ2-1	few	TRBD2	TRBV5-1	TGCGCCAGCAGCCTTGGCGGGGGGCCCGCCTACAATGAGCAGTTCTTC	CASSLGGGPAYNEQFF
18	TRBJ1-3	.	.	TRBV7-9	TGTGCCAGCAGCTCGACCTCGACGAAAGGACAGTCTGGAAACACCATATATTTT	CASSSTSTKGQSGNTIYF
15	TRBJ1-5	.	.	TRBV6-5	TGTGCCAGCAGATTAAGACAGGATAGCAATCAGCCCCAGCATTTT	CASRLRQDSNQPQHF
19	TRBJ1-4	.	TRBD1	TRBV2	TGTGCCAGCAGTGTGGACAGGGCGGTTGGACTCCCAACTAATGAAAAACTGTTTTTT	CASSVDRAVGLPTNEKLFF
13	TRBJ2-1	.	TRBD2	TRBV6-5	TGTGCCAGCAGGGGCGGGGGGGCCAATGAGCAGTTCTTC	CASRGGGANEQFF
16	TRBJ2-7	.	TRBD2	TRBV28	TGTGCCAGCAGTCCCCTCGGGAGGGGTCGTTCCTACGAGCAGTACTTC	CASSPLGRGRSYEQYF
13	TRBJ1-6	.	.	TRBV3-1/TRBV3-2	TGTGCCAGCAGCCCTAGAGATAATTCACCCCTCCACTTT	CASSPRDNSPLHF
12	TRBJ2-1	.	.	TRBV19	TGTGCCAGTAAGGAGGGGAACAATGAGCAGTTCTTC	CASKEGNNEQFF
15	TRBJ2-7	once	TRBD1	TRBV6-5	TGTGCCAGCAGTCCCGGGACAGCGAACTCCTACGAGCAGTACTTC	CASSPGTANSYEQYF
14	TRBJ2-5	.	TRBD1	TRBV6-2/TRBV6-3	TGTGCCAGCAGTTACCGGACAGGCCAAGAGACCCAGTACTTC	CASSYRTGQETQYF
13	TRBJ2-5	once	.	TRBV30	TGTGCCTGGAGTAGTGGACAGCAAGAGACCCAGTACTTC	CAWSSGQQETQYF
14	TRBJ1-6	.	.	TRBV10-3	TGTGCCATCAGTGTGGACAGTGGGGCAACACCCCTCCACTTT	CAISVDSGATPLHF
14	TRBJ1-1	.	TRBD1	TRBV7-9	TGTGCCAGCAGACCGGACAGGGGAGCTGCTGAAGCTTTCTTT	CASRPDRGAAEAFF
14	TRBJ1-2	.	.	TRBV7-2	TGTGCCAGCAGCAACCCAACAGCTAACTATGGCTACACCTTC	CASSNPTANYGYTF
16	TRBJ1-2	.	TRBD1	TRBV28	TGTGCCAGCAGTTCTCCCCCGGGACAGGCTGAATATGGCTACACCTTC	CASSSPPGQAEYGYTF
15	TRBJ1-5	.	.	TRBV18	TGTGCCAGCTCACCAATGGAGGGGCAGAGTCAGCCCCAGCATTTT	CASSPMEGQSQPQHF
14	TRBJ1-2	few	TRBD1	TRBV13	TGTGCCAGCAGCTTAGGGACAGGGGACTATGGCTACACCTTC	CASSLGTGDYGYTF
11	TRBJ2-7	.	.	TRBV12-3/TRBV12-4	TGTGCCAGCAGTTTTTACTACGAGCAGTACTTC	CASSFYYEQYF
14	TRBJ1-2	.	TRBD1	TRBV3-1/TRBV3-2	TGTGCCAGCAGCCCCTACCAGGACAGGGATGGCTACACCTTC	CASSPYQDRDGYTF
15	TRBJ2-4	.	TRBD2	TRBV7-8	TGTGCCAGCAGCCTCGCTGGGAGGGTCGGGGACATTCAGTACTTC	CASSLAGRVGDIQYF
14	TRBJ1-2	.	TRBD1	TRBV3-1/TRBV3-2	TGTGCCAGCAGCCCAGGACAGGGGACCTATGGCTACACCTTC	CASSPGQGTYGYTF
14	TRBJ1-1	.	TRBD1	TRBV27	TGTGCCAGCAGTCGTGGACAGGGAACAATTGAAGCTTTCTTT	CASSRGQGTIEAFF
15	TRBJ2-7	once	TRBD1	TRBV30	TGTGCCTGGAGGGAGACAGGGACAGGGGCCTACGAGCAGTACTTC	CAWRETGTGAYEQYF
15	TRBJ2-3	.	TRBD2	TRBV27	TGTGCCAGCAGTCCGACTAGCCGGAGCACAGATACGCAGTATTTT	CASSPTSRSTDTQYF
13	TRBJ2-1	.	.	TRBV30	TGTGCCTGGAGTGTGGGCGGGGCCAATGAGCAGTTCTTC	CAWSVGGANEQFF
17	TRBJ1-2	.	TRBD1	TRBV4-1	TGCGCCAGCAGCCAATCCGCGGGACAGCCAGCTAACTATGGCTACACCTTC	CASSQSAGQPANYGYTF
15	TRBJ1-2	.	TRBD1	TRBV4-2	TGTGCCAGCAGCCTCCCCTTACAGGGGGCGGGAGGCTACACCTTC	CASSLPLQGAGGYTF
14	TRBJ1-4	once	TRBD1	TRBV25-1	TGTGCCAGCAGTGCGACAGGGGCGCGGGGAAAACTGTTTTTT	CASSATGARGKLFF
17	TRBJ2-2	.	TRBD2	TRBV29-1	TGCAGCGTTGCTTTATCAGGGATACGGGGGGTCACCGGGGAGCTGTTTTTT	CSVALSGIRGVTGELFF
16	TRBJ1-2	.	TRBD1	TRBV5-1	TGCGCCAGCAGCCCGGCCGGGACAGGGATCTTCTATGGCTACACCTTC	CASSPAGTGIFYGYTF
14	TRBJ2-7	.	TRBD2	TRBV9	TGTGCCAGCAGTGCCCGTCCTAGCGGCTACGAGCAGTACTTC	CASSARPSGYEQYF
14	TRBJ2-5	.	.	TRBV5-5	TGTGCCAGCAGCGTTAACAGGGGGGGAGAGACCCAGTACTTC	CASSVNRGGETQYF
15	TRBJ1-5	.	TRBD1	TRBV29-1	TGCAGCGTTCGGCAGGGGGCCGAGGGCAATCAGCCCCAGCATTTT	CSVRQGAEGNQPQHF
12	TRBJ2-5	.	.	TRBV7-8	TGTGCCAGCAGCTTGCGGGTGGAGACCCAGTACTTC	CASSLRVETQYF
14	TRBJ2-5	.	.	TRBV7-9	TGTGCCAGCAGCTCGCGACTAAACCAAGAGACCCAGTACTTC	CASSSRLNQETQYF
15	TRBJ2-3	once	TRBD2	TRBV5-4	TGTGCCAGCAGCTTAGCGGGGGGAAGAGCAGATACGCAGTATTTT	CASSLAGGRADTQYF
15	TRBJ1-1	once	.	TRBV14	TGTGCCAGCAGCCCCTCCCGCGGGGCAAACACTGAAGCTTTCTTT	CASSPSRGANTEAFF
12	TRBJ1-2	.	TRBD1	TRBV7-9	TGTGCCAGCAGCCAGGGACAGGGAGGCTACACCTTC	CASSQGQGGYTF
17	TRBJ1-4	.	TRBD1	TRBV5-1	TGCGCCAGCAGCGGATCGGGACAGGGGGCCTGGGGTGAAAAACTGTTTTTT	CASSGSGQGAWGEKLFF
12	TRBJ2-7	.	.	TRBV5-1	TGCGCCAGCAGCTTTGAGATGGACGAGCAGTACTTC	CASSFEMDEQYF